The 4 T cell receptor beta chains reported below all come from one sample, sequenced in a study of blood T cell repertoires in COVID-19. Measured with immunoSEQ multiplex PCR; TCRdb has only the in-frame clones, and not every one. This table has about 350,000 clones, roughly 89% appearing once. The sequencing input was peripheral blood. These receptors originate from a woman between 18 and 29 years old who had recovered from COVID-19.

This clone occurred once. The V call is TRBV7-2, the J call TRBJ2-3; D ambiguous. The CDR3 runs 15 residues. V lost 1 base to trimming and J lost 4 bases, with 12 bases between them. Germline values: CDR1 SGHTA, CDR2 FQGNSA. The CDR3 nucleotides read TGTGCCAGCAGCTTAGGTGCGGTTGGCGCAGATACGCAGTATTTT. This codes for CASSLGAVGADTQYF.

The chain uses TRBV11-3 and TRBJ2-5, with D possibly TRBD1 on 6 matching bases. Germline assignment: CDR1 SGHNT and CDR2 YENEEA. V dropped 5 bases and J dropped 7 bases, with 17 bases sitting between them. This CDR3 has 14 residues. CDR3 coding DNA: TGTGCCAGCAGCCGGGGTTTGATAGGGGGGACCCAGTACTTC. Amino acid sequence: CASSRGLIGGTQYF.

The rearrangement links TRBV27 to TRBJ2-1, with TRBD1 matching over 8 bases. V gave up 3 bases and J gave up 6 bases; unmatched junction bases: 7. The CDR3 extends over 15 amino acids. CDR1 MNHEY and CDR2 SMNVEV come from the germline V gene (reference sequence). The CDR3 sequence: CASSFGTGSRNEQFF. The DNA of the CDR3 is TGTGCCAGCAGTTTCGGGACAGGTAGTCGCAATGAGCAGTTCTTC.

J is TRBJ2-1 and V is TRBV5-6; 10 positions match TRBD2. The CDR3 contains 17 residues. V dropped 0 bases and J dropped 4; count of bases not matched to a gene: 7. Germline V gene lookup returns CDR1 SGHDT and CDR2 YYEEEE. The CDR3 nucleotides are TGTGCCAGCAGCTTGGTTGCTAGCGGGAGTCGATACAATGAGCAGTTCTTC. Protein: CASSLVASGSRYNEQFF.